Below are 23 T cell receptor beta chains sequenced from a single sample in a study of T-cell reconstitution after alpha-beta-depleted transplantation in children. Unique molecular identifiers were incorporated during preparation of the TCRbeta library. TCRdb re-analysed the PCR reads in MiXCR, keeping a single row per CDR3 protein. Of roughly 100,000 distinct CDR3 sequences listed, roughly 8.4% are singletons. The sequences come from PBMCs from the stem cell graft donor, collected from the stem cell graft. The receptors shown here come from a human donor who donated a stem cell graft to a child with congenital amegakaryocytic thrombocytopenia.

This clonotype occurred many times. CDR3 nucleotides: TGCAGTGCTGATCACCGGGACAGGGGATTGGAGACCCAGTACTTC. The encoded protein is CSADHRDRGLETQYF. This rearrangement joins TRBV20-1 to TRBJ2-5; TRBD1 matches 10 bases. Germline V gene lookup returns CDR1 DFQATT and CDR2 SNEGSKA (reference sequence). V was pared by 5 bases and J by 5 bases, with 11 bases of the junction left unmatched. The CDR3 is made up of 15 amino acids.

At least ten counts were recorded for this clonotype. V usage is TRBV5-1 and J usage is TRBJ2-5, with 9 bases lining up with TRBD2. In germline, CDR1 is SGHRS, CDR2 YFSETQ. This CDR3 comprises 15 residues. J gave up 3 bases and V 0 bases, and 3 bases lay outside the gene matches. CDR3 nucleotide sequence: TGCGCCAGCAGCTTGGAGGCTAGCGGGGAAGAGACCCAGTACTTC. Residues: CASSLEASGEETQYF.

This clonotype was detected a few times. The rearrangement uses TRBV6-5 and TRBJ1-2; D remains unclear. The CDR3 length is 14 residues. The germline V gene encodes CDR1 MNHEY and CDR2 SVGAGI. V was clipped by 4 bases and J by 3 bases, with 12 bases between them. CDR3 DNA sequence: TGTGCCAGCAGTTGGACGGGATCCGACTATGGCTACACCTTC. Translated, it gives CASSWTGSDYGYTF.

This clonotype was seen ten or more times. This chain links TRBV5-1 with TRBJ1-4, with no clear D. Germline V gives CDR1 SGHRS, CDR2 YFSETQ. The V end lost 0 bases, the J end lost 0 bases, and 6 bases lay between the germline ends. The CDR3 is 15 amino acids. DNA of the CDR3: TGCGCCAGCAGCTTGGACGCCACAACTAATGAAAAACTGTTTTTT. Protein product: CASSLDATTNEKLFF.

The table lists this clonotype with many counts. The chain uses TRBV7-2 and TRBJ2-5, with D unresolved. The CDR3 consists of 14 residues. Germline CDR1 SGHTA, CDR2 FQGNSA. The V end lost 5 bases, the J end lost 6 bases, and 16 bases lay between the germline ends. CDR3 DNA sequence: TGTGCCAGCAGCCCCGGGCCGCGACATCAGACCCAGTACTTC. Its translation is CASSPGPRHQTQYF.

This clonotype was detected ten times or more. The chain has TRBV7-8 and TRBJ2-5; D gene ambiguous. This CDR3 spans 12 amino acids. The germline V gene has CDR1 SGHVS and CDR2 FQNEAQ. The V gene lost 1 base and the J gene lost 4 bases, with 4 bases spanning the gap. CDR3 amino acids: CASSLVLETQYF. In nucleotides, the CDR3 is TGTGCCAGCAGCTTAGTTCTAGAGACCCAGTACTTC.

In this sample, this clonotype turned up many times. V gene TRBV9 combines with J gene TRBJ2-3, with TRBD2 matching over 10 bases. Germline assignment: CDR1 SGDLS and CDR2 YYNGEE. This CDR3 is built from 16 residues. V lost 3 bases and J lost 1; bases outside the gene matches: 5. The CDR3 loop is CASSAVSGRGTDTQYF. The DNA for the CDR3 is TGTGCCAGCAGCGCCGTCAGCGGGAGGGGCACAGATACGCAGTATTTT.

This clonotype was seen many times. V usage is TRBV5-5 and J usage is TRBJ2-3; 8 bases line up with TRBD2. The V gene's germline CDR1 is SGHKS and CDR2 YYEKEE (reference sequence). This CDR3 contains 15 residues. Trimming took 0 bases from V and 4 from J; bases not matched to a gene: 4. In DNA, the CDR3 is TGTGCCAGCAGCTTGGGAAGCGGGGGAGCAGATACGCAGTATTTT. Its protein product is CASSLGSGGADTQYF.

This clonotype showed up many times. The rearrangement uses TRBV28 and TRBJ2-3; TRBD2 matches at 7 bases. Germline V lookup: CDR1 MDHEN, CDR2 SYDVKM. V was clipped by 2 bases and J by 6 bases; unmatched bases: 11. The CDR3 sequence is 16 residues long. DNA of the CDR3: TGTGCCAGCAGTTTAAATCCTAGCGGATTCGGTGATACGCAGTATTTT. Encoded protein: CASSLNPSGFGDTQYF.

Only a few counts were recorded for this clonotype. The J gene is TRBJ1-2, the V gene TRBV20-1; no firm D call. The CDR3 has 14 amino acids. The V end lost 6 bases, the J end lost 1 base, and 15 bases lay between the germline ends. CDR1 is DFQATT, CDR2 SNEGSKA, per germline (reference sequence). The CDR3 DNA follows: TGCAGTGCCTCAGCCCTCAGGAGTAACTATGGCTACACCTTC. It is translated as CSASALRSNYGYTF.

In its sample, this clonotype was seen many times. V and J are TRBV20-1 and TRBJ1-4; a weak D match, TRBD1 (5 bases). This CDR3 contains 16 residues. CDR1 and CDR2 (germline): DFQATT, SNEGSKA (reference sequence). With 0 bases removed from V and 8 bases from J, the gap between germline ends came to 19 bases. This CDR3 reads CSAREAGPLLAEKLFF. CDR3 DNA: TGCAGTGCTAGAGAAGCAGGGCCACTTTTAGCAGAAAAACTGTTTTTT.

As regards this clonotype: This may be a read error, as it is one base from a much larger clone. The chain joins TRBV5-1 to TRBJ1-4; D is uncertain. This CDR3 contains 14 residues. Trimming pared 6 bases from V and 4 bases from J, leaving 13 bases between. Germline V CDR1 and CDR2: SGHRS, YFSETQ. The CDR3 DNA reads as TGCGCCAGCATCCACAGCAACCTTAATGAAAAACTGTTTTTT. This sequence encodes CASIHSNLNEKLFF.

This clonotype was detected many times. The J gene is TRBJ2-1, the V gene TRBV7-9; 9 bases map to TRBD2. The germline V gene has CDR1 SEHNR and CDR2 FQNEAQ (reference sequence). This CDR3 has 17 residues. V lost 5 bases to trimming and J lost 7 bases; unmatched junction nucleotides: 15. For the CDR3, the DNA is TGTGCCAGCAGCCCGCTTGGCGGGGGGGGTCTGGGGAATGAGCAGTTCTTC. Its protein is CASSPLGGGGLGNEQFF.

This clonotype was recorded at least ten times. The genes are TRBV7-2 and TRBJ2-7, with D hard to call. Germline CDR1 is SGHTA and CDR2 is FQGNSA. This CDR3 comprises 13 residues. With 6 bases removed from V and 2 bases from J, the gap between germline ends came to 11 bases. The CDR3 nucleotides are TGTGCCAGCAGGCCCACTACCACCTACGAGCAGTACTTC. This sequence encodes CASRPTTTYEQYF.

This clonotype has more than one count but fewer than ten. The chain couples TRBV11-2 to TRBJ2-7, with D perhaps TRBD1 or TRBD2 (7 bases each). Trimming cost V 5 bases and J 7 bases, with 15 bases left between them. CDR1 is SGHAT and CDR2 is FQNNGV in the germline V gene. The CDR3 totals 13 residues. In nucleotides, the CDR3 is TGTGCCAGCAGCGCACGACAGGGAGGGGAGCAGTACTTC. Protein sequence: CASSARQGGEQYF.

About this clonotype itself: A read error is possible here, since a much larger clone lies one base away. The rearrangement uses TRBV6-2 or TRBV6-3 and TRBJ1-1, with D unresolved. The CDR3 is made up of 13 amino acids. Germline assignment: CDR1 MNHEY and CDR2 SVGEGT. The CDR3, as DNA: TGTGCCAGCAGTTACCCTCTGAACACTGAAGCTTCCTTT. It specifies CASSYPLNTEASF.

The DNA of the CDR3 is TGTGCCAGCAGCTCGCAGGGTCCCGGGGCCAACGTCCTGACTTTC. It encodes CASSSQGPGANVLTF. This chain links TRBV5-4 with TRBJ2-6; D is perhaps TRBD1 (5 bases). This CDR3 is built from 15 residues. V was trimmed by 3 bases and J by 4 bases, leaving 11 bases between them. Per the germline V gene, CDR1 is SGHNT and CDR2 is YYREEE (reference sequence).

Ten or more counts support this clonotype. The CDR3 is CASSRETGGNQPQHF. In DNA, the CDR3 is TGTGCCAGCAGCCGAGAAACAGGGGGTAATCAGCCCCAGCATTTT. The chain is built from TRBV4-2 and TRBJ1-5; 8 nucleotides agree with TRBD1. V was clipped by 4 bases and J by 4 bases; unmatched bases: 6. CDR1 and CDR2 (germline): LGHNA, YNFKEQ. The CDR3 runs 15 residues.

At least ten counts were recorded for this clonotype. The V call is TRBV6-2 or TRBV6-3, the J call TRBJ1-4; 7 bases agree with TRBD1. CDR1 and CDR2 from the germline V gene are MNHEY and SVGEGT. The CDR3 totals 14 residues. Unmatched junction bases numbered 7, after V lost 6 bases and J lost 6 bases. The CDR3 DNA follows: TGTGCCAGCAGCATACAGGGGACGGATGAAAAACTGTTTTTT. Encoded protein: CASSIQGTDEKLFF.

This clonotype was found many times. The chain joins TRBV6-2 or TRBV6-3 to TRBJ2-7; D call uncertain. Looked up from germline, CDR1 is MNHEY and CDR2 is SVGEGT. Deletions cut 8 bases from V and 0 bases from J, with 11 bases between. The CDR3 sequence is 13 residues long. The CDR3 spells CASGALSSYEQYF. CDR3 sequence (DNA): TGTGCCAGCGGAGCGCTTAGCTCCTACGAGCAGTACTTC.

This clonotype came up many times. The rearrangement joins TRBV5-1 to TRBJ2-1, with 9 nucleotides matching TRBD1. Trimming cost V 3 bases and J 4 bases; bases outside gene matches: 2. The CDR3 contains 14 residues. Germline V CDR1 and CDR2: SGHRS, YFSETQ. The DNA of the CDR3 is TGCGCCAGCAGCTCGACAGGGGGATACAATGAGCAGTTCTTC. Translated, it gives CASSSTGGYNEQFF.

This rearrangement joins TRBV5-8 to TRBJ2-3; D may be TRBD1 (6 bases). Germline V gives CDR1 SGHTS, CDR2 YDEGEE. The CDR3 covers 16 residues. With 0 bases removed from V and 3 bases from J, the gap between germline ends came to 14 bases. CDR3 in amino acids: CASSLEGRQGTDTQYF. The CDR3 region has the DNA TGTGCCAGCAGCTTGGAGGGGCGGCAGGGGACAGATACGCAGTATTTT.

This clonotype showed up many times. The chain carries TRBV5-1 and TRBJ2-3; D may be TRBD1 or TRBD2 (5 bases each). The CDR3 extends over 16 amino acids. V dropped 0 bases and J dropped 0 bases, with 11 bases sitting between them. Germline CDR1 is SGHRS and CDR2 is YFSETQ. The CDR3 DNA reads TGCGCCAGCAGCTTGGACGGGGCCCAGAGCACAGATACGCAGTATTTT. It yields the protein CASSLDGAQSTDTQYF.